Following are 21 T cell receptor beta chains from one sample sequenced in a study of blood T cell repertoires in COVID-19 (dated by TCRdb to 2018 to 2021). The library was prepared using the immunoSEQ multiplex PCR assay. In TCRdb, the immuneACCESS table is reduced to in-frame sequences with V and J assigned. These tables do not hold every clone; where another copy was compared, an unresolved V gene accounts for under half, and the others remain unexplained. For this sample there are around 220,000 clones; around 75% appear just once. Roughly 5% of the sample rests with the top ten. The sequenced sample consisted of peripheral blood. These TCRs come from a human donor in a cohort sampled during active COVID-19.

This clone was counted between two and nine times. The chain couples TRBV19 to TRBJ2-2; perhaps TRBD2 as D (6 bases). Germline assignment: CDR1 LNHDA and CDR2 SQIVND (reference sequence). The CDR3 is 15 residues long. The V gene lost 3 bases and the J gene lost 8 bases, with 16 bases spanning the gap. This CDR3 reads CASSILAVASGELFF. CDR3 sequence (DNA): TGTGCCAGTAGTATTTTAGCGGTAGCCTCGGGGGAGCTGTTTTTT.

This clone was observed once. This chain links TRBV18 with TRBJ1-1; 8 bases map to TRBD1. The CDR3 extends over 15 amino acids. Germline V gene sequence: CDR1 KGHSH, CDR2 LQKENI. V dropped 7 bases and J dropped 0; count of bases not matched to a gene: 7. The CDR3 is CASFWTGIMNTEAFF. For the CDR3, the DNA is TGTGCCAGCTTCTGGACAGGGATTATGAACACTGAAGCTTTCTTT.

The chain combines TRBV18 with TRBJ1-6, with 7 positions matching TRBD1. Germline-derived CDR1 and CDR2 are KGHSH and LQKENI. The J segment lost 6 bases and the V segment lost 3 bases, leaving 8 bases of the junction unmatched. The CDR3 spans 16 residues. CDR3 sequence: CASSPFDRAVNSPLHF. The CDR3 DNA reads as TGTGCCAGCTCACCCTTTGACAGGGCGGTTAATTCACCCCTCCACTTT.

The chain links TRBV6-5 to TRBJ1-4; tentatively, D is TRBD1 (5 bases). Germline CDR1 MNHEY, CDR2 SVGAGI. CDR3 length equals 14 residues. V lost 8 bases and J lost 6, with 16 bases in between. Here the CDR3 DNA reads TGTGCCAGCGCCGTTCCCCTGGGGCATGAAAAACTGTTTTTT. As protein: CASAVPLGHEKLFF.

This chain joins TRBV7-9 and TRBJ2-3, with 11 bases that match TRBD2. The CDR3 is 16 residues long. Looked up from germline, CDR1 is SEHNR and CDR2 is FQNEAQ (reference sequence). The V segment lost 5 bases and the J segment 3 bases; nucleotides outside the gene matches: 7. The DNA of the CDR3 is TGTGCCAGCAGCCCTAGACTAGCGGGACGGACAGATACGCAGTATTTT. The encoded protein is CASSPRLAGRTDTQYF.

A single count supports this clone. Here the CDR3 reads CASSPLTSGKGRTDTQYF. For the CDR3, the DNA is TGTGCCAGCAGCCCGCTTACTAGCGGGAAGGGTCGCACAGATACGCAGTATTTT. The J gene is TRBJ2-3, the V gene TRBV7-2; 10 bases agree with TRBD2. CDR3 length: 18 residues. The germline V gene encodes CDR1 SGHTA and CDR2 FQGNSA. Trimming took 5 bases from V and 1 from J; bases not matched to a gene: 12. Complete variable domain (other parts from reference TRBV7-2 and TRBJ2-3): GAGVSQSPSNKVTEKGKDVELRCDPISGHTALYWYRQSLGQGLEFLIYFQGNSAPDKSGLPSDRFSAERTGGSVSTLTIQRTQQEDSAVYLCASSPLTSGKGRTDTQYFGPGTRLTVL.

V usage is TRBV19 and J usage is TRBJ1-1; D is unclear. This CDR3 contains 14 residues. The V gene's germline CDR1 is LNHDA and CDR2 SQIVND (reference sequence). The V end was cut by 0 bases, the J end by 2 bases, with 7 bases between. In nucleotides, the CDR3 is TGTGCCAGTAGTATAGATCGGGTCAACACTGAAGCTTTCTTT. Protein: CASSIDRVNTEAFF. Combining the CDR3 with reference TRBV19 and TRBJ1-1 gives the whole variable domain DGGITQSPKYLFRKEGQNVTLSCEQNLNHDAMYWYRQDPGQGLRLIYYSQIVNDFQKGDIAEGYSVSREKKESFPLTVTSAQKNPTAFYLCASSIDRVNTEAFFGQGTRLTVV.

The chain joins TRBV4-1 to TRBJ1-1; D remains ambiguous. The CDR3 sequence is 15 residues long. V was shortened by 5 bases and J by 3 bases, with 16 bases between the two germline ends. Germline V gene lookup returns CDR1 MGHRA and CDR2 YSYEKL. The CDR3 spells CASSFQVPIYTEAFF. DNA of the CDR3: TGCGCCAGCAGCTTTCAGGTCCCCATTTACACTGAAGCTTTCTTT.

V is TRBV6-2 or TRBV6-3 and J is TRBJ2-7, with D possibly TRBD1 on 6 matching bases. The CDR3 loop spans 15 amino acids. V lost 0 bases to trimming and J lost 6 bases, with 15 bases between them. Germline-derived CDR1 and CDR2 are MNHEY and SVGEGT. The CDR3 reads CASSYSNRVVSEQYF. CDR3 sequence (DNA): TGTGCCAGCAGTTACTCGAACAGGGTTGTGAGCGAGCAGTACTTC.

The V gene is TRBV11-2, the J gene TRBJ2-7; D might be TRBD1 (6 bases). The V end lost 5 bases, the J end lost 2 bases, and 13 bases lay between the germline ends. Per the germline V gene, CDR1 is SGHAT and CDR2 is FQNNGV. The CDR3 runs to 14 residues. In DNA, the CDR3 is TGTGCCAGCAGCAAAGACAGGTTAACCTACGAGCAGTACTTC. This translates into CASSKDRLTYEQYF.

This chain connects TRBV28 to TRBJ2-7; TRBD1 might be the D (6 bases). The CDR3 consists of 16 residues. Trimming cost V 6 bases and J 2 bases, with 20 bases left between them. The germline gives CDR1 MDHEN, CDR2 SYDVKM. The CDR3 DNA sequence: TGTGCCAGCAGCCACCCCCCCACAGGGATCCCCTACGAGCAGTACTTC. It translates to CASSHPPTGIPYEQYF.

This clone was observed a few times. The chain joins TRBV5-6 to TRBJ2-4; D uncertain. The CDR3 has 16 residues. CDR1 and CDR2 (germline): SGHDT, YYEEEE. Trimming shortened V by 3 bases and J by 0 bases, and 13 bases separated the two germline ends. The CDR3 bases are TGTGCCAGCAGCTCTTACATGAAGATAGCCAAAAACATTCAGTACTTC. It encodes CASSSYMKIAKNIQYF.

This rearrangement joins TRBV28 to TRBJ2-3; D uncertain. V lost 3 bases and J lost 0, with 7 bases in between. Germline CDR1 reads MDHEN; CDR2 reads SYDVKM. The CDR3 has 14 amino acids. Written as DNA, the CDR3 is TGTGCCAGCAGTTTGTCTAGGAGCACAGATACGCAGTATTTT. It encodes CASSLSRSTDTQYF.

The CDR3 sequence: CAWGREDYGYTF. CDR3 DNA sequence: TGTGCCTGGGGGAGGGAAGACTATGGCTACACCTTC. The chain couples TRBV30 to TRBJ1-2; no clear D gene. V lost 5 bases to trimming and J lost 3 bases, with 10 bases between them. The CDR3 covers 12 residues. Germline V CDR1 and CDR2: GTSNPN, SVGIG (reference sequence). The whole variable domain, remainder taken from reference TRBV30 and TRBJ1-2, is SQTIHQWPATLVQPVGSPLSLECTVEGTSNPNLYWYRQAAGRGLQLLFYSVGIGQISSEVPQNLSASRPQDRQFILSSKKLLLSDSGFYLCAWGREDYGYTFGSGTRLTVV.

This CDR3 reads CASSLVRVYGYTF. The CDR3 DNA reads TGTGCCAGCAGCTTGGTCAGGGTCTATGGCTACACCTTC. The chain is built from TRBV5-6 and TRBJ1-2, with a tentative D call TRBD1 (5 bases). V was clipped by 0 bases and J by 4 bases, with 7 bases between them. The CDR3 totals 13 residues. Germline assignment: CDR1 SGHDT and CDR2 YYEEEE. Drawing the rest from reference TRBV5-6 and TRBJ1-2, the complete variable domain is DAGVTQSPTHLIKTRGQQVTLRCSPKSGHDTVSWYQQALGQGPQFIFQYYEEEERQRGNFPDRFSGHQFPNYSSELNVNALLLGDSALYLCASSLVRVYGYTFGSGTRLTVV.

The rearrangement uses TRBV24-1 and TRBJ2-2, with D possibly being TRBD1 (5 bases). Germline values: CDR1 KGHDR, CDR2 SFDVKD. The V gene lost 5 bases and the J gene lost 1 base, with 7 bases spanning the gap. The CDR3 loop spans 14 amino acids. The CDR3 reads CATSVQGNTGELFF. CDR3 nucleotides: TGTGCCACCAGTGTCCAGGGGAACACCGGGGAGCTGTTTTTT.

The chain couples TRBV25-1 to TRBJ2-1, with 10 bases that match TRBD2. Germline lookup yields CDR1 MGHDK and CDR2 SYGVNS. The J segment lost 6 bases and the V segment lost 1 base, leaving 6 bases of the junction unmatched. This CDR3 region has 16 residues. The CDR3 loop reads CASSEFEREGGNEQFF. Written as DNA, the CDR3 is TGTGCCAGCAGTGAATTCGAGCGGGAGGGAGGCAATGAGCAGTTCTTC. Based on the CDR3 plus reference TRBV25-1 and TRBJ2-1, the full variable domain is EADIYQTPRYLVIGTGKKITLECSQTMGHDKMYWYQQDPGMELHLIHYSYGVNSTEKGDLSSESTVSRIRTEHFPLTLESARPSHTSQYLCASSEFEREGGNEQFFGPGTRLTVL.

This clone appeared a few times. The V gene is TRBV15, the J gene TRBJ1-5; 7 bases are a match to TRBD1. V was pared by 8 bases and J by 2 bases, with 0 bases of the junction left unmatched. The CDR3 sequence is 12 residues long. Germline V lookup: CDR1 LNHNV, CDR2 YYDKDF (reference sequence). The CDR3 region is CATGQGNQPQHF. CDR3 DNA: TGTGCCACCGGACAGGGCAATCAGCCCCAGCATTTT.

The rearrangement links TRBV9 to TRBJ1-6, with no clear D. The CDR3 is made up of 14 amino acids. Trimming shortened V by 0 bases and J by 9 bases, and 10 bases separated the two germline ends. Looked up from germline, CDR1 is SGDLS and CDR2 is YYNGEE. The CDR3 nucleotides are TGTGCCAGCAGCGTAGAGGGAGGAGGTTCACCCCTCCACTTT. Its protein is CASSVEGGGSPLHF.

The chain is built from TRBV3-1 (or the pseudogene TRBV3-2) and TRBJ2-3, with TRBD2 matching 7 bases. CDR1 is LGHDT and CDR2 is YNNKEL in the germline V gene (reference sequence). V shed 8 bases, J shed 4 bases, and the junction held 3 bases outside the gene matches. This CDR3 has 12 residues. CDR3 DNA sequence: TGTGCCAGCGGACTAGGGGCAGATACGCAGTATTTT. It is translated as CASGLGADTQYF.

The chain is built from TRBV28 and TRBJ2-3, with 7 positions matching TRBD2. This CDR3 contains 13 residues. Germline CDR1 MDHEN, CDR2 SYDVKM. The V segment lost 6 bases and the J segment 3 bases; nucleotides outside the gene matches: 3. CDR3 residues: CASRILATDTQYF. The CDR3 DNA is TGTGCCAGCAGGATACTAGCGACAGATACGCAGTATTTT.